This T cell receptor (beta chain) is drawn from a study of shared clonotypes between healthy human individuals. Per the authors' pipeline: Junction-only sequences without quality scores came from ImmunoSEQ, so filtering differed. Profiling relied on immunoSEQ multiplex PCR, and the TCRdb table lists in-frame clones only, not all of them. V, J and clone size reflect that table, while D and trimming were determined from the DNA. The table shows 2,500,000 or so clones, with around 90% occurring only once. Losses at the gene ends were 3 bases for V and 2 bases for J; bases not matched to a gene: 4. Germline lookup yields CDR1 SGHAT and CDR2 FQNNGV. The CDR3 consists of 16 residues.

This receptor was obtained from a man younger than 35 in good health. Some clones in this sample may be carry-over from other donors' samples. The chain joins TRBV11-2 to TRBJ2-3; 11 positions agree with TRBD2. The sample comprised naive CD4+ T cells from PBMCs. Subset in this sample: CD45RA+ positively selected. CDR3 loop: CASSFRLAGNTDTQYF. CDR3 coding DNA: TGTGCCAGCAGCTTCAGACTAGCGGGGAACACAGATACGCAGTATTTT.